This TCR beta chain was found in a study of shared clonotypes between healthy human individuals. Study context: A couple of female and three male donors aged 18 to 49 were enrolled.

The team ran DNA from unsorted PBMCs on ten immunoSEQ deep assay plates for sequencing. TCRdb keeps only in-frame clones here, not all; method: immunoSEQ multiplex PCR. Of about 600,000 clones in the sample, roughly 72% are singletons; the top ten hold approximately 12%. Between the trimmed V and J ends, which lost 6 bases and 5 bases, there was a span of 13 bases. The germline V gene has CDR1 SGHVS and CDR2 FNYEAQ. The CDR3 loop spans 13 amino acids. The sample comprised PBMCs. The chain is built from TRBV7-6 and TRBJ2-5; D not certain. The clonotype comes from a woman in her thirties or forties in good health. Some clones in this sample may be carry-over from other donors' samples. The chain's CDR3 is CASRPAPTETQYF. The CDR3 region has the DNA TGTGCCAGCAGGCCCGCCCCAACTGAGACCCAGTACTTC.